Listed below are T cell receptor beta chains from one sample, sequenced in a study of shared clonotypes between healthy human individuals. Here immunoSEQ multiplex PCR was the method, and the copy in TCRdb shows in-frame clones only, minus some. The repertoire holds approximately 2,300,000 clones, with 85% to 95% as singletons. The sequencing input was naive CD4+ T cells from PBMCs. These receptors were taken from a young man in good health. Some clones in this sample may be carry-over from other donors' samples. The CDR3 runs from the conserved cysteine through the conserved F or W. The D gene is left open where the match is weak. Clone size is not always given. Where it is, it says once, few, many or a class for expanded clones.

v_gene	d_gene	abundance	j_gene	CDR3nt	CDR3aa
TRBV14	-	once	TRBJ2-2	TGTGCCAGCAGCCAAGGAAAAGAGTACACCGGGGAGCTGTTTTTT	CASSQGKEYTGELFF
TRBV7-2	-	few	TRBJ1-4	TGTGCCAGCAGCTTACCTAATGAAAAACTGTTTTTT	CASSLPNEKLFF
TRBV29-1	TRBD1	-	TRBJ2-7	TGCAGCGTGCGGGGACAGGGAGGGCAGGAGCAGTACTTC	CSVRGQGGQEQYF
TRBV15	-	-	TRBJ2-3	TGTGCCACCAGCCTAGGGCTAGAACACACAGATACGCAGTATTTT	CATSLGLEHTDTQYF
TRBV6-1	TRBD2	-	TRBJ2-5	TGTGCCAGCAGTGCCCCCCTCGGGGGCCCCGTTAGCGGGAGTATTAGGACCCAGTACTTC	CASSAPLGGPVSGSIRTQYF
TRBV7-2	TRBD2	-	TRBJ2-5	TGTGCCAGCAGCCCCAGGGGGGGACTAGCGGGTTTTGAGACCCAGTACTTC	CASSPRGGLAGFETQYF
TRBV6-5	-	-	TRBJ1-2	TGTGCCAGCAGGAGGGGGGGGCAGGGGTATGGCTACACCTTC	CASRRGGQGYGYTF
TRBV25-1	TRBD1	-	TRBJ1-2	TGTGCCAGCAGTGCCGACAGGGGCGGCTACACCTTC	CASSADRGGYTF
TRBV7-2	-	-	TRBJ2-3	TGTGCCAGCAGCCGGGACCGCCGGGATACGCAGTATTTT	CASSRDRRDTQYF
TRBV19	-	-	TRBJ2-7	TGTGCCAGTAGTGCGGAACTGGGCCGTGTGGAGCAGTACTTC	CASSAELGRVEQYF
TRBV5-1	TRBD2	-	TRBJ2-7	TGCGCCAGCAGCCTTAGCGGGAGATACGAGCAGTACTTC	CASSLSGRYEQYF
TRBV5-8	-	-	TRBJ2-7	TGTGCCAGCAGCTTGGTAGGGGGTCGCTACGAGTGGCAGTACTTC	CASSLVGGRYEWQYF
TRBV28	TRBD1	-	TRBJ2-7	TGTGCCAGCGGCCGGACAGGGGCGTTTTCCTACGAGCAGTACTTC	CASGRTGAFSYEQYF
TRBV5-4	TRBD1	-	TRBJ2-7	TGTGCCAGCAGCTTCGGACAGGACTACGAGCAGTACTTC	CASSFGQDYEQYF
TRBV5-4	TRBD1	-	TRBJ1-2	TGTGCCAGCAGCTCGGGACAGGGGCTAGGCTATGGCTACACCTTC	CASSSGQGLGYGYTF
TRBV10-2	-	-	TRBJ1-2	TGCGCCAGCAGTGAGACCGCGGGACCCTCCAGTGGCTACACCTTC	CASSETAGPSSGYTF
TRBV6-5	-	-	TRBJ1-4	TGTGCCAGCAGTTACTCGGCAGGGGCAAGTGAAAAACTGTTTTTT	CASSYSAGASEKLFF
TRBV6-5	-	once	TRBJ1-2	TGTGCCAGCAGTTACTCTCCGGTTAACTATGGCTACACCTTC	CASSYSPVNYGYTF
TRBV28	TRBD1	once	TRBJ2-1	TGTGCCAGCAGTTCGGACAGGGGATTCGTTGTCTACAATGAGCAGTTCTTC	CASSSDRGFVVYNEQFF
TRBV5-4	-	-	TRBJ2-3	TGTGCCAGCAGCTTGCAGTCGCGCGGCGATACGCAGTATTTT	CASSLQSRGDTQYF
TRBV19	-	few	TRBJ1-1	TGTGCCAGTAGTACCCGCCGGGGGCAGAAAGCTTTCTTT	CASSTRRGQKAFF
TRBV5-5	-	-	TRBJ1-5	TGTGCCAGCAGCTTGGGCAGGGGCTCAAACAATCAGCCCCAGCATTTT	CASSLGRGSNNQPQHF
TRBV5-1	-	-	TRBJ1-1	TGCGCCAGCAGCTTGTACCAGGGGAGGGGAGCTGAAGCTTTCTTT	CASSLYQGRGAEAFF
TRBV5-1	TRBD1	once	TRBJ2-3	TGCGCCAGCAGCCCGGCAGGGGGCTACTCCACAGATACGCAGTATTTT	CASSPAGGYSTDTQYF
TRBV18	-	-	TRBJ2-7	TGTGCCAGCTCACCTGGGACTCGAGAGGACGAGCAGTACTTC	CASSPGTREDEQYF
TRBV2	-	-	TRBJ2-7	TGTGCCAGCAGTGGGGGGCCCGGGCAGGGGATCGCCTACGAGCAGTACTTC	CASSGGPGQGIAYEQYF
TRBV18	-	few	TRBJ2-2	TGTGCCAGCTCACCCTCGGGGGCCGGGGAGCTGTTTTTT	CASSPSGAGELFF
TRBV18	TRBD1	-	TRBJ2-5	TGTGCCAGCTCACGATCGACAGGGGTAGAGGAGACCCAGTACTTC	CASSRSTGVEETQYF
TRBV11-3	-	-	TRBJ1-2	TGTGCCAGCAGCTTAGGAACCACCCGAGGCGACTATGGCTACACCTTC	CASSLGTTRGDYGYTF
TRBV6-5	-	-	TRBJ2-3	TGTGCCAGCAGTTACAGGGCAGCGGGCACAGATACGCAGTATTTT	CASSYRAAGTDTQYF
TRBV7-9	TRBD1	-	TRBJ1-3	TGTGCCAGCAGCTCGGACAGGGGCACGGTAGACACCATATATTTT	CASSSDRGTVDTIYF
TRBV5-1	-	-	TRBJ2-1	TGCGCCAGCAGCTCAGCTAGCCACTCCTACAATGAGCAGTTCTTC	CASSSASHSYNEQFF
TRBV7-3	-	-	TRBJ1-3	TGTGCCAGCAGCTTAAGCGGAATTGAAAACACCATATATTTT	CASSLSGIENTIYF
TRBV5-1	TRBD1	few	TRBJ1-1	TGCGCCAGCAGCAACCAGGGACAGGGTGGCGGGAACACTGAAGCTTTCTTT	CASSNQGQGGGNTEAFF
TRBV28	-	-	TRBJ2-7	TGTGCCAGCAGTCGGACAGAGCCAGCCCTCACCTACGAGCAGTACTTC	CASSRTEPALTYEQYF
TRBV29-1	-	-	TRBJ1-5	TGCAGCGCGTCCGGCGGGGCAGGTCAGCCCCAGCATTTT	CSASGGAGQPQHF
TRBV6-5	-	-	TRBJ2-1	TGTGCCAGCAGAGGGCCCTCGCGGGAGCAGTTCTTC	CASRGPSREQFF
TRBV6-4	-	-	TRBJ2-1	TGTGCCAGCATCACTTTTGTGGGGAGCGGTAGGAATGAGCAGTTCTTC	CASITFVGSGRNEQFF
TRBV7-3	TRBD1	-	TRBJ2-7	TGTGCCAGCAGCCTTGGACAGGGGGCTGGGTACGAGCAGTACTTC	CASSLGQGAGYEQYF
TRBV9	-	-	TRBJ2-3	TGTGCCAGCAGCGGAGGGGTCGACCGGCACACAGATACGCAGTATTTT	CASSGGVDRHTDTQYF
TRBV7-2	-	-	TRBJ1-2	TGTGCCAGCAGCCCAGGGCTGGGAGATGCGGGTGCGGGCTACACCTTC	CASSPGLGDAGAGYTF
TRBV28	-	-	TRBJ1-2	TGTGCCACTATGCTTGTCGGCTACACCTTC	CATMLVGYTF
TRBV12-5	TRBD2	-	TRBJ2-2	TGTGCTAGTGGCCGACTAGCGGGAGGGCCTTTCCCTAACACCGGGGAGCTGTTTTTT	CASGRLAGGPFPNTGELFF
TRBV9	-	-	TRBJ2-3	TGTGCCAGCAGCGTAGACGGCAGAATCCTCACAGATACGCAGTATTTT	CASSVDGRILTDTQYF
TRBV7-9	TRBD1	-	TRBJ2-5	TGTGCCAGCAGCCCGGGGACAGTCCAAGAGACCCAGTACTTC	CASSPGTVQETQYF
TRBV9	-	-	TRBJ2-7	TGTGCCAGCAGCGTAGCTACGGGCCACTCCTACGAGCAGTACTTC	CASSVATGHSYEQYF
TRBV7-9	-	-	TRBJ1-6	TGTGCCAGCAGCTTAGGAGCGGGGGATTCACCCCTCCACTTT	CASSLGAGDSPLHF
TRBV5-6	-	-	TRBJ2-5	TGTGCCAGCAGCTTAAGGACAGTATCCAGGGAGACCCAGTACTTC	CASSLRTVSRETQYF
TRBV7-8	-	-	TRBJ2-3	TGTGCCAGCAGCTTAGTGGCGGGACCCCTTCACACAGATACGCAGTATTTT	CASSLVAGPLHTDTQYF
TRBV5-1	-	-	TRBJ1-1	TGCGCCAGCAGCGCCCTAACCGGGACTAGGGGAACTGAAGCTTTCTTT	CASSALTGTRGTEAFF
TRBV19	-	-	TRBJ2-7	TGTGCCAGTAGTATCTCCAGCGGGCGCTCCTACGAGCAGTACTTC	CASSISSGRSYEQYF
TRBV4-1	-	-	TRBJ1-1	TGCGCCAGCAGCCAAGAATCCCGCGGGGGGCGCCTCACTGAAGCTTTCTTT	CASSQESRGGRLTEAFF
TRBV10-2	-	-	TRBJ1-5	TGCGCCAGCAGTGAGTCTGGGGGGGGAGGGGATCAGCCCCAGCATTTT	CASSESGGGGDQPQHF
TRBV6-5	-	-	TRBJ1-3	TGTGCCAGCAGGTCGGGAAACACCATATATTTT	CASRSGNTIYF
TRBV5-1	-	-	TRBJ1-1	TGCGCCAGCAGCACGGGGACATTGAACACTGAAGCTTTCTTT	CASSTGTLNTEAFF
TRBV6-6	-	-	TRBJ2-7	TGTGCCAGCAGTCCCCTTCGGACTGTCGGATACTACGAGCAGTACTTC	CASSPLRTVGYYEQYF
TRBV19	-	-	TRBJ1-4	TGTGCCAGTACCAAGGGTCTTAATGAAAAACTGTTTTTT	CASTKGLNEKLFF